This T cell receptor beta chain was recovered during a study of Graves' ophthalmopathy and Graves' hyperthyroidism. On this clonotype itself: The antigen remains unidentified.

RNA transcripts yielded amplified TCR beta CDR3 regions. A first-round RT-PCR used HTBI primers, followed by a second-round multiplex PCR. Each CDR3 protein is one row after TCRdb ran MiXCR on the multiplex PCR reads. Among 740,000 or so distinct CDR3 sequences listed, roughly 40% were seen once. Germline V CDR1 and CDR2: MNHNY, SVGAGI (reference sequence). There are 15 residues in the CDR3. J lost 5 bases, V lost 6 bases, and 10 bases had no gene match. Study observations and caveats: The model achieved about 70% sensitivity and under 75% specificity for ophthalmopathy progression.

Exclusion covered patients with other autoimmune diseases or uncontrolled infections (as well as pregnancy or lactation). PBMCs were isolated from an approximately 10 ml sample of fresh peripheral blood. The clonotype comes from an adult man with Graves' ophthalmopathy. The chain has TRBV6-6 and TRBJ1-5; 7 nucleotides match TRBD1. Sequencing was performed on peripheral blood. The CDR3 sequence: CASRRTGAADQPQHF. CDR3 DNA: TGTGCCAGCAGACGCACAGGGGCCGCGGATCAGCCCCAGCATTTT.